Below are 23 T cell receptor beta chains sequenced from a single sample in a study of chemoradiotherapy in HPV16-positive cancers. Here immunoSEQ multiplex PCR was the method, and the copy in TCRdb shows in-frame clones only, minus some. The sample has approximately 9,000 clones; 65% to 75% are singletons. This sample comprised tumor tissue, obtained from a patient who underwent chemoradiotherapy. These receptors originate from a human donor with HPV-associated anogenital cancer.

V and J are TRBV7-9 and TRBJ2-1; 14 positions match TRBD2. Germline values: CDR1 SEHNR, CDR2 FQNEAQ (reference sequence). The CDR3 consists of 19 residues. The V gene end was trimmed by 5 bases and the J gene end by 7 bases; junction bases not matched to a gene: 16. For the CDR3, the DNA is TGTGCCAGCAGCCCGGGACAGCTCAGGACTAGCGGGAGGTGGAATGAGCAGTTCTTC. This gives the protein CASSPGQLRTSGRWNEQFF.

V usage is TRBV9 and J usage is TRBJ1-2, with TRBD1 as a possible D gene (5 bases). Looked up from germline, CDR1 is SGDLS and CDR2 is YYNGEE. The V and J ends lost 0 bases and 7 bases respectively, with 10 bases between them. This CDR3 has 13 residues. CDR3 protein: CASSVGGAGGYTF. CDR3 DNA: TGTGCCAGCAGCGTAGGTGGGGCGGGTGGCTACACCTTC.

The rearrangement links TRBV18 to TRBJ2-2; unclear D gene. Trimming stripped 0 bases from V and 6 bases from J, with 5 bases between. Germline V gene sequence: CDR1 KGHSH, CDR2 LQKENI. The CDR3 is 13 residues long. CDR3 protein: CASSPPGPGELFF. The CDR3 DNA is TGTGCCAGCTCACCACCCGGGCCCGGGGAGCTGTTTTTT. The full variable domain, completed using reference TRBV18 and TRBJ2-2, is NAGVMQNPRHLVRRRGQEARLRCSPMKGHSHVYWYRQLPEEGLKFMVYLQKENIIDESGMPKERFSAEFPKEGPSILRIQQVVRGDSAAYFCASSPPGPGELFFGEGSRLTVL.

This chain uses TRBV7-2 with TRBJ2-1, with D tentatively TRBD2 (6 bases). V lost 1 base and J lost 5, with 9 bases in between. The CDR3 length is 14 residues. Germline values: CDR1 SGHTA, CDR2 FQGNSA. CDR3 sequence (DNA): TGTGCCAGCAGCTTAGAGAGGACTAACAATGAGCAGTTCTTC. The encoded protein is CASSLERTNNEQFF.

The genes are TRBV7-9 and TRBJ2-3; D tentatively fits TRBD1 or TRBD2 (5 bases each). The V end was cut by 0 bases, the J end by 4 bases, with 5 bases between. The CDR3 has 13 residues. Germline V lookup: CDR1 SEHNR, CDR2 FQNEAQ (reference sequence). The CDR3 protein is CASSLAGADTQYF. The CDR3 coding sequence is TGTGCCAGCAGCTTAGCGGGGGCAGATACGCAGTATTTT.

CDR3 sequence reads: CASSPRQGDTEAFF. CDR3 nucleotide sequence: TGTGCCAGCAGCCCAAGACAGGGGGACACTGAAGCTTTCTTT. The genes are TRBV14 and TRBJ1-1; 9 positions match TRBD1. V trimming: 4 bases; J trimming: 3 bases; junction bases outside the gene matches: 3. Germline V gene data show CDR1 as SGHDN and CDR2 as FVKESK. CDR3 length: 14 residues.

The chain joins TRBV4-1 to TRBJ2-7, with a possible D match to TRBD2 (8 bases). The CDR3 contains 15 residues. In germline, CDR1 is MGHRA, CDR2 YSYEKL. Trimming removed 4 bases from V and 4 bases from J, with 17 bases in between. As DNA, the CDR3 is TGCGCCAGCAGCCCAGGGGGGACTAGAGCGTACGAGCAGTACTTC. It specifies CASSPGGTRAYEQYF.

The chain combines TRBV6-4 with TRBJ2-3; the D is unclear. CDR3 length equals 13 residues. The V end was cut by 5 bases, the J end by 6 bases, with 12 bases between. Germline CDR1 is MRHNA and CDR2 is SNTAGT. The CDR3 protein is CASSRIVEDTQYF. CDR3 nucleotides: TGTGCCAGCAGTCGGATCGTTGAGGATACGCAGTATTTT.

This rearrangement joins TRBV7-6 to TRBJ2-1; TRBD2 matches 9 bases. After removal of 1 base from V and 8 bases from J, the junction contained 9 bases not matched to a gene. Germline V gene lookup returns CDR1 SGHVS and CDR2 FNYEAQ. This CDR3 spans 16 amino acids. CDR3 sequence: CASSLGGGRALDEQFF. The CDR3 DNA follows: TGTGCCAGCAGCTTAGGGGGCGGGAGGGCCCTCGATGAGCAGTTCTTC.

V is TRBV28 and J is TRBJ1-5; D call uncertain. CDR1 and CDR2 (germline): MDHEN, SYDVKM. There are 13 residues in the CDR3. The V end lost 8 bases, the J end lost 1 base, and 9 bases lay between the germline ends. In DNA form, the CDR3 reads TGTGCCAGCTATACGGGAAGCAATCAGCCCCAGCATTTT. Protein: CASYTGSNQPQHF.

This clone was seen more than once but under ten times. This chain connects TRBV14 to TRBJ1-1; D possibly corresponds to TRBD1 (6 bases). This CDR3 region has 13 residues. Germline assignment: CDR1 SGHDN and CDR2 FVKESK. V was shortened by 3 bases and J by 4 bases, with 9 bases between the two germline ends. The CDR3 spells CASSHGQITEAFF. CDR3 bases: TGTGCCAGCAGCCACGGACAGATCACTGAAGCTTTCTTT.

The chain links TRBV7-3 to TRBJ1-1; a weak D match, TRBD1 (5 bases). Per the germline V gene, CDR1 is SGHTA and CDR2 is FQGTGA. The CDR3 extends over 15 amino acids. V lost 0 bases, J lost 5 bases, and 13 bases lay in between. In nucleotides, the CDR3 is TGTGCCAGCAGCTTAACCCCCCAGGGAAGAACTGAAGCTTTCTTT. Its protein is CASSLTPQGRTEAFF.

This chain connects TRBV5-1 to TRBJ2-3, with unresolved D. The CDR3 length is 14 residues. The V end lost 5 bases, the J end lost 0 bases, and 10 bases lay between the germline ends. Germline values: CDR1 SGHRS, CDR2 YFSETQ. CDR3 nucleotides: TGCGCCAGCAGATTGCAGCAAAGCACAGATACGCAGTATTTT. It codes for CASRLQQSTDTQYF.

The J gene is TRBJ2-1, the V gene TRBV28, with 8 bases that match TRBD1. The CDR3 runs to 15 residues. Germline CDR1 reads MDHEN; CDR2 reads SYDVKM. V trimming: 6 bases; J trimming: 7 bases; junction bases outside the gene matches: 11. The CDR3 region has the DNA TGTGCCAGCAGCCCTCAGGGGGCAGGGAAAAATGAGCAGTTCTTC. Translation gives CASSPQGAGKNEQFF.

This chain links TRBV4-1 with TRBJ1-2; D is undetermined. The CDR3 sequence is 12 residues long. Trimming left V 0 bases short and J 5 bases short, with 4 bases between. Germline lookup yields CDR1 MGHRA and CDR2 YSYEKL. The CDR3 DNA reads TGCGCCAGCAGCCAAGATACTTATGGCTACACCTTC. This translates into CASSQDTYGYTF.

CDR3 nucleotide sequence: TGTGCCAGCAGTGACCCCGACCCTGAAGCTTTCTTT. Protein sequence: CASSDPDPEAFF. The chain couples TRBV2 to TRBJ1-1; D not resolved. The ends were cut back, 3 bases at V and 6 bases at J, with 8 bases in the middle. This CDR3 comprises 12 residues. Germline CDR1 SNHLY, CDR2 FYNNEI.

This clone qualifies as medium-sized. V gene TRBV28 combines with J gene TRBJ1-6; a weak D match, TRBD1 (6 bases). CDR1 is MDHEN and CDR2 is SYDVKM in the germline V gene. V lost 2 bases to trimming and J lost 6 bases, with 11 bases between them. This CDR3 has 15 residues. The CDR3 coding sequence is TGTGCCAGCAGTTTAGCGGGACACTTTAATTCACCCCTCCACTTT. As protein: CASSLAGHFNSPLHF.

This sequence joins TRBV7-9 and TRBJ2-1, with 9 nucleotides matching TRBD1. Germline V gives CDR1 SEHNR, CDR2 FQNEAQ (reference sequence). V gave up 3 bases and J gave up 0 bases; unmatched junction bases: 3. There are 16 residues in the CDR3. CDR3 region: CASSLGTGFSYNEQFF. Written as DNA, the CDR3 is TGTGCCAGCAGCTTGGGGACAGGGTTCTCCTACAATGAGCAGTTCTTC.

There are a few counts of this clone. The chain uses TRBV7-2 and TRBJ2-2; 7 bases map to TRBD2. From germline, CDR1 is SGHTA and CDR2 FQGNSA. CDR3 length: 15 amino acids. The V and J ends lost 5 bases and 3 bases, in that order; junction bases with no gene match: 6. CDR3 region: CASSRLAADTGELFF. Here the CDR3 DNA reads TGTGCCAGCAGCAGACTAGCAGCTGACACCGGGGAGCTGTTTTTT.

This chain connects TRBV18 to TRBJ1-1; possible D gene TRBD1, 5 bases. The CDR3 has 14 residues. Trimming took off 0 bases at V and 2 bases at J, with 7 bases between the two ends. CDR1 is KGHSH, CDR2 LQKENI, per germline. The DNA of the CDR3 is TGTGCCAGCTCACCACCTGGGGGTAACACTGAAGCTTTCTTT. Residues: CASSPPGGNTEAFF.

This clone qualifies as medium-sized. This sequence joins TRBV6-5 and TRBJ1-1, with TRBD1 as a possible D gene (6 bases). Trimming took 8 bases from V and 4 from J, leaving 14 bases between them. CDR3 length: 13 amino acids. Looked up from germline, CDR1 is MNHEY and CDR2 is SVGAGI. CDR3 DNA: TGTGCCAGCTCATTCCGGACAGCCACTGAAGCTTTCTTT. Translated, it gives CASSFRTATEAFF.

This clone was counted a few times. This chain uses TRBV5-1 with TRBJ2-1; D perhaps matches TRBD1 (5 bases). This CDR3 spans 19 amino acids. Germline CDR1 SGHRS, CDR2 YFSETQ. V lost 4 bases and J lost 8, with 31 bases in between. In DNA form, the CDR3 reads TGCGCCAGCAGCAAAATAAAGAGAGGCTACTTTAATACAGGCGATGAGCAGTTCTTC. This encodes CASSKIKRGYFNTGDEQFF.

J is TRBJ2-1 and V is TRBV7-3; possibly TRBD2 for D (6 bases). Germline V gives CDR1 SGHTA, CDR2 FQGTGA. V dropped 2 bases and J dropped 5 bases, with 10 bases sitting between them. The CDR3 is 14 amino acids. The CDR3 spells CASSLGGTHNEQFF. The DNA for the CDR3 is TGTGCCAGCAGCTTAGGGGGGACCCACAATGAGCAGTTCTTC.